This is a list of T cell receptor beta chains from one sample in a study of T cells in Graves' hyperthyroidism and ophthalmopathy. TCRdb processed the multiplex PCR reads anew with MiXCR; each CDR3 protein has one entry. The top ten hold around 35% of the sample, which has more than 300,000 distinct CDR3 sequences, about 17% seen once. The sequencing input was blood. These receptors were collected from a woman aged 25 to 45 with Graves' hyperthyroidism that later progressed to Graves' ophthalmopathy. The CDR3 runs from the conserved cysteine through the conserved F or W. The order of the fields is J gene, V gene, D gene, clone size, CDR3 DNA, CDR3 protein. A D gene is named only where the DNA matches it firmly. Only part of the rows carry a size: once, few, many, or a class if the clone is expanded.

j_gene: TRBJ2-5; v_gene: TRBV11-2; d_gene: NA; abundance: many; CDR3nt: TGTGCCAGCAGCTTAGGATCGGAGGGGACCCAGTACTTC; CDR3aa: CASSLGSEGTQYF
j_gene: TRBJ2-3; v_gene: TRBV28; d_gene: NA; abundance: once; CDR3nt: TGTGCCAGCAGTTTTCTGCTAGTGGCGGATACGCAGTATTTT; CDR3aa: CASSFLLVADTQYF
j_gene: TRBJ1-1; v_gene: TRBV7-8; d_gene: NA; abundance: many; CDR3nt: TGTGCCAGCAGCTCCGAGAGATGGGAGAACACTGAAGCTTTCTTT; CDR3aa: CASSSERWENTEAFF
j_gene: TRBJ2-2; v_gene: TRBV28; d_gene: NA; abundance: many; CDR3nt: TGTGCCAGCAGTTCAGGTTTAACGAACACCGGGGAGCTGTTTTTT; CDR3aa: CASSSGLTNTGELFF
j_gene: TRBJ2-2; v_gene: TRBV19; d_gene: NA; abundance: NA; CDR3nt: TGTGCCAGTAGTATTATGTCGACCGGGGAGCTGTTTTTT; CDR3aa: CASSIMSTGELFF
j_gene: TRBJ2-7; v_gene: TRBV27; d_gene: NA; abundance: many; CDR3nt: TGTGCCAGCAGTCATCAAGGGGACGGCTACGAGCAGTACTTC; CDR3aa: CASSHQGDGYEQYF
j_gene: TRBJ2-7; v_gene: TRBV7-9; d_gene: NA; abundance: many; CDR3nt: TGTGCCAGCAGCTTAGTTGATGAGCAGTACTTC; CDR3aa: CASSLVDEQYF
j_gene: TRBJ1-2; v_gene: TRBV30; d_gene: NA; abundance: NA; CDR3nt: TGTGCCTGGAGTTCGCTCGGGCCAGAAGGCTACACCTTC; CDR3aa: CAWSSLGPEGYTF
j_gene: TRBJ2-5; v_gene: TRBV19; d_gene: NA; abundance: NA; CDR3nt: TGTGCCAGTAGTCGGAGTGGGGACACGGAGACCCAGTACTTC; CDR3aa: CASSRSGDTETQYF
j_gene: TRBJ2-7; v_gene: TRBV27; d_gene: NA; abundance: many; CDR3nt: TGTGCCAGCGGGTACTACGAGCAGTACTTC; CDR3aa: CASGYYEQYF
j_gene: TRBJ2-5; v_gene: TRBV28; d_gene: NA; abundance: many; CDR3nt: TGTGCCAGCAGTTTAGAGGGTTTTGGTGGCCCTAAGTGGGAAGAGACCCAGTACTTC; CDR3aa: CASSLEGFGGPKWEETQYF
j_gene: TRBJ1-1; v_gene: TRBV28; d_gene: NA; abundance: NA; CDR3nt: TGTGCCAGCACCTTTGCCAGGACTAACACTGAAGCTTTCTTT; CDR3aa: CASTFARTNTEAFF
j_gene: TRBJ2-1; v_gene: TRBV20-1; d_gene: TRBD2; abundance: few; CDR3nt: TGCAGTGCACTGACTAGCGGGAGGCCCAGTTTCTACAATGAGCAGTTCTTC; CDR3aa: CSALTSGRPSFYNEQFF